This T cell receptor beta chain was found in a study of cytomegalovirus exposure and HLA in healthy donors. Study outcomes and limitations: Analysis performed later found 16,951 TCR beta sequences associated with HLA alleles at 0.05 false discovery rate.

The CDR3 has 15 residues. Germline lookup yields CDR1 MNHEY and CDR2 SMNVEV (reference sequence). Losses at the gene ends were 4 bases for V and 5 bases for J; bases not matched to a gene: 8. This clone was detected only once. Its antigen is still unknown. 13 Jbeta primers and 60 Vbeta primers were used for the PCR. Repertoires were generated with immunoSEQ multiplex PCR, while TCRdb's copy carries only in-frame clones and drops some. The sample has 100,000 to 150,000 clones, roughly 80% seen once; the top ten hold 15% to 25%. The rearrangement links TRBV27 to TRBJ2-1, with 7 bases matching TRBD1. This receptor was obtained from a man aged 18 to 35 in good health and CMV-seropositive. Sequenced input: PBMCs. The CDR3 loop is CASSSPGQSNNEQFF. CDR3 sequence (DNA): TGTGCCAGCAGTTCGCCGGGACAGAGTAACAATGAGCAGTTCTTC.